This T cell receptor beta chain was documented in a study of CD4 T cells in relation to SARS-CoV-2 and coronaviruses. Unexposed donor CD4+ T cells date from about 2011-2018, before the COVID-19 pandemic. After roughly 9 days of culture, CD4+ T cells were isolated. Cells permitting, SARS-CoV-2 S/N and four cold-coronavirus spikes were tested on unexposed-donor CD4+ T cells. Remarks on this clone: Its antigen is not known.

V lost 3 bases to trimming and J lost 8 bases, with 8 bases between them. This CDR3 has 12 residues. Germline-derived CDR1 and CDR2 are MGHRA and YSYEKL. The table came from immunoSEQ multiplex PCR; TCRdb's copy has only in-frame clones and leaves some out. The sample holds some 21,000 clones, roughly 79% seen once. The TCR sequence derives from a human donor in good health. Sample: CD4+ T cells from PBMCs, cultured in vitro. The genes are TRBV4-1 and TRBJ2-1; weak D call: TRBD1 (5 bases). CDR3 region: CASSHDSDEQFF. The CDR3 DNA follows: TGCGCCAGCAGCCATGACAGCGATGAGCAGTTCTTC.